The rows below give T cell receptor beta chains drawn from one sample of a study of early T cells in non-severe SARS-CoV-2 infection. TCRdb re-called the 5' RACE reads through MiXCR, storing one row per CDR3 protein. The table shows about 39,000 distinct CDR3 sequences, with 4.5% to 7% occurring only once. The material sequenced was whole blood, taken at baseline. Source of these receptors: an adult who was a healthcare worker with PCR-confirmed SARS-CoV-2 infection or an uninfected control (not recorded which). The conserved cysteine and the conserved F or W are not part of the CDR3 here.

V	J	CDR3
TRBV27	TRBJ2-7	ASSRTGPSYEQY
TRBV25-1	TRBJ1-6	ASTGESYNSPLH
TRBV10-3	TRBJ1-1	AISVGGNTEAF
TRBV12-3/TRBV12-4	TRBJ1-2	ASSLLLRSGYT
TRBV20-1	TRBJ2-5	SATGPQETQY
TRBV15	TRBJ1-5	ATSRPSTGGVQPQH
TRBV6-1	TRBJ2-5	ASSEQGTTTETQY
TRBV30	TRBJ2-7	AWRLTRAYEQY
TRBV7-2	TRBJ2-2	ASSLDSTNTGELF
TRBV4-1	TRBJ1-2	ASSLQGRVGYT
TRBV6-2/TRBV6-3	TRBJ2-3	ASSSSNRDTQY
TRBV7-8	TRBJ2-5	ASSFSAETQY
TRBV6-2/TRBV6-3	TRBJ2-3	ASSYGVRGHQTQY
TRBV14	TRBJ1-3	ASSLGNTIY
TRBV12-3/TRBV12-4	TRBJ2-7	ASSLVAVYEQY
TRBV6-1	TRBJ2-5	ASSEALLGAASGETQY
TRBV6-6	TRBJ2-3	ASSRAGGPGNTQY
TRBV5-4	TRBJ2-1	ASNSAGDNEQF
TRBV11-2	TRBJ1-1	ASSLAGGGLNTEAF
TRBV6-5	TRBJ2-1	ASSSGTSNHNEQF
TRBV29-1	TRBJ2-7	SVFQGASYEQY
TRBV24-1	TRBJ1-2	ATEPVTNYGYT
TRBV14	TRBJ2-1	ASSRIGGNYNEQF
TRBV12-3/TRBV12-4	TRBJ1-2	ASNRGGVGYT
TRBV4-1	TRBJ2-7	ASSPTSAQSYEQY
TRBV27	TRBJ1-5	ATGAERNQPQH
TRBV7-3	TRBJ2-2	ASSLGGSNAGELF
TRBV5-6	TRBJ2-7	ASSPWRGRSVHEQY
TRBV10-2	TRBJ1-6	ASSVGGQGSPLH
TRBV29-1	TRBJ1-2	SVEDQPNYGYT
TRBV6-5	TRBJ1-1	ASRLGRFTEAF
TRBV7-6	TRBJ2-3	ASSLVSGGTDTQY
TRBV5-5	TRBJ2-6	ASTPARTDSGANVLT
TRBV6-5	TRBJ1-2	ASSERIFYGYT
TRBV20-1	TRBJ2-5	SARDNSGSRETQY
TRBV20-1	TRBJ2-5	SASLSETQY
TRBV9	TRBJ2-2	ASRGQINTGELF
TRBV7-3	TRBJ1-1	ASSPYEGTEAF
TRBV6-1	TRBJ2-7	ASSESPHASSAESYEQY
TRBV11-2	TRBJ1-5	ASSWDGSNQPQH
TRBV4-1	TRBJ2-2	ASSQDRSGYTGELF
TRBV20-1	TRBJ2-5	SARPSGRGETQY
TRBV14	TRBJ1-2	ASGTGYGYT
TRBV5-1	TRBJ2-1	ASSHGERGEQF
TRBV4-2	TRBJ2-7	ASSQDLDQGEQY
TRBV14	TRBJ1-6	ASSQGRGNSPLH
TRBV29-1	TRBJ1-3	SFSRDSGNTIY
TRBV12-3/TRBV12-4	TRBJ2-1	ASSQGGNEQF
TRBV30	TRBJ1-1	AWSVRGLMNTEAF
TRBV21-1	TRBJ1-2	ASRLRQADYGYT